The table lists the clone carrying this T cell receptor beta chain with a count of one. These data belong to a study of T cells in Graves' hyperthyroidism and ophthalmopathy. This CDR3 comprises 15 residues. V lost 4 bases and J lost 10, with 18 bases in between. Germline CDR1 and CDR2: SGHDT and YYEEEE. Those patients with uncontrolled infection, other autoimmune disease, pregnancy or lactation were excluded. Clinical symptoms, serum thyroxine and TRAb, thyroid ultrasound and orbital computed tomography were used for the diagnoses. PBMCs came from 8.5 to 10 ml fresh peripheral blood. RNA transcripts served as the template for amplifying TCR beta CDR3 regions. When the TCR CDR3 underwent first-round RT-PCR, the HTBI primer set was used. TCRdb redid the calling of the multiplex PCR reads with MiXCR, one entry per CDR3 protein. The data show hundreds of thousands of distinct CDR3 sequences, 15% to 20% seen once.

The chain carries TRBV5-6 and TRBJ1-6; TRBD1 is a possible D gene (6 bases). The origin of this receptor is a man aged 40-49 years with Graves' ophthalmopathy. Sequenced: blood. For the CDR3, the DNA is TGTGCCAGCAGCACCAGACCGGGACATGAATCACCCCTCCACTTT. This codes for CASSTRPGHESPLHF.